What follows is one TCR beta chain and its context. The entry originates in a study of T cell changes during pregnancy in multiple sclerosis. TCRdb's copy holds only in-frame clones and misses some; the assay was immunoSEQ multiplex PCR. The sample has 91,000 or so clones, roughly 92% seen once. Germline-derived CDR1 and CDR2 are LGHNT and FRNRAP. The germline V and J ends were trimmed by 6 bases and 3 bases, with 15 bases remaining between them. The CDR3 is 14 amino acids. This rearrangement joins TRBV12-5 to TRBJ2-7, with D perhaps TRBD1 (8 bases). The source material was peripheral blood, sampled after pregnancy. This clonotype was obtained from a female donor with multiple sclerosis, enrolled in a pregnancy study. CDR3 sequence: CASGLTGGVYEQYF. The CDR3 DNA sequence: TGTGCTAGTGGATTAACAGGGGGGGTCTACGAGCAGTACTTC. Full variable domain (remainder filled in from reference TRBV12-5 and TRBJ2-7): DARVTQTPRHKVTEMGQEVTMRCQPILGHNTVFWYRQTMMQGLELLAYFRNRAPLDDSGMPKDRFSAEMPDATLATLKIQPSEPRDSAVYFCASGLTGGVYEQYFGPGTRLTVT.